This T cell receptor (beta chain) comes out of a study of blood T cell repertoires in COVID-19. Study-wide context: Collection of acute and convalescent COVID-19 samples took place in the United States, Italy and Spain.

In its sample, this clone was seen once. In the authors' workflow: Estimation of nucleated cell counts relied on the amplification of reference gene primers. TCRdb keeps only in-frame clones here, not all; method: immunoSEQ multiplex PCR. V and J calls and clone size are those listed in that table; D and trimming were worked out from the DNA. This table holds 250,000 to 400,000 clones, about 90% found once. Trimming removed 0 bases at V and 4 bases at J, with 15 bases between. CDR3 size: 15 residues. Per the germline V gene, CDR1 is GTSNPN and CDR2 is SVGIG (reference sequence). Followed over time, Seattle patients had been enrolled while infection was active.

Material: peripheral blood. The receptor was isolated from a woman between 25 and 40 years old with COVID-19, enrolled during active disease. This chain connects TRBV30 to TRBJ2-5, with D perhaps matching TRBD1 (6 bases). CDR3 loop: CAWSVQQGMRETQYF. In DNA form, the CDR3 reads TGTGCCTGGAGTGTCCAACAGGGAATGAGAGAGACCCAGTACTTC. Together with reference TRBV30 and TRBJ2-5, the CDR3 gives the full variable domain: SQTIHQWPATLVQPVGSPLSLECTVEGTSNPNLYWYRQAAGRGLQLLFYSVGIGQISSEVPQNLSASRPQDRQFILSSKKLLLSDSGFYLCAWSVQQGMRETQYFGPGTRLLVL.